The clone carrying this T cell receptor (beta chain) showed up just a few times. Its antigen is undetermined. The CDR3 totals 14 residues. CDR1 SGHVS and CDR2 FNYEAQ come from the germline V gene. Trimming cost V 5 bases and J 4 bases; bases outside gene matches: 4. This entry belongs to a study of T cell repertoires in cytomegalovirus infection. Study-wide results and limits: Ex vivo, HLA-C-restricted CMV-specific TCR beta clonotypes prevailed over the rest of the response. The study identified carriers of CMV plus the relevant HLA from cumulative public TCR beta family frequency.

From the reads, TCRdb called clonotypes with MiXCR, one entry per CDR3 protein. This sample carries approximately 200,000 distinct CDR3 sequences, about 20% of them seen once, and the ten largest clones take 15% to 20%. This clonotype was sampled from a human donor in good health (CMV status not recorded). Some clones in this sample may be carry-over from other donors' samples. What was sequenced was CD8+ T cells from PBMCs. The V and J genes are TRBV7-6 and TRBJ2-1, with 8 bases fitting TRBD2. DNA of the CDR3: TGTGCCAGCAGCCCTAGCGGGCCTTACAATGAGCAGTTCTTC. Its protein product is CASSPSGPYNEQFF.